Presented here are 28 T cell receptor beta chains from one specimen sequenced in a study of human T cells and chemical hapten exposure. Time point here: patch test 1, 2 weeks after DPC sensitization. Specified treatment: therapeutic diphenylcyclopropenone sensitization with weekly scalp DPC. TCRdb fed the RACE reads into MiXCR, producing one record per CDR3 protein. The data show around 300,000 distinct CDR3 sequences, with approximately 6.9% seen just once and about 8% held by the top ten. Source: whole blood, taken in connection with sensitization to the hapten diphenylcyclopropenone (DPC). The receptors were sampled from a woman between 18 and 29 years old with alopecia areata. Some clones in this sample may be carry-over from other donors' samples.

This clonotype was seen a few times. The rearrangement uses TRBV15 and TRBJ2-3; 9 bases are shared with TRBD1. From germline, CDR1 is LNHNV and CDR2 YYDKDF (reference sequence). This CDR3 spans 16 amino acids. After removal of 8 bases from V and 3 bases from J, the junction contained 12 bases not matched to a gene. For the CDR3, the DNA is TGTGCCACCCAACCCTGGGGGACAGGGAAAACAGATACGCAGTATTTT. Residues: CATQPWGTGKTDTQYF.

Only a few counts were recorded for this clonotype. The chain recombines TRBV6-1 with TRBJ2-1; 9 positions agree with TRBD2. The CDR3 is 15 amino acids. V lost 2 bases, J lost 9 bases, and 8 bases stayed unmatched. In germline, CDR1 is MNHNS, CDR2 SASEGT. The CDR3 DNA is TGTGCCAGCAGTGAACTGGCTAGCGGGGTTGGTGAGCAGTTCTTC. Its translation: CASSELASGVGEQFF.

This clonotype was recorded at least ten times. The J gene is TRBJ2-2, the V gene TRBV27; TRBD1 aligns across 8 bases. The CDR3 consists of 15 residues. Germline CDR1 reads MNHEY; CDR2 reads SMNVEV (reference sequence). Trimming cost V 3 bases and J 1 base; bases outside gene matches: 1. CDR3 bases: TGTGCCAGCAGTTTTACAGGGGGGAACACCGGGGAGCTGTTTTTT. Residues: CASSFTGGNTGELFF.

The table lists this clonotype with a few counts. The chain is built from TRBV7-2 and TRBJ1-1, with a possible D match to TRBD1 (6 bases). The CDR3 has 14 residues. Trimming stripped 5 bases from V and 4 bases from J, with 14 bases between. CDR1 and CDR2 (germline): SGHTA, FQGNSA. The CDR3 spells CASSPDRLATEAFF. As DNA, the CDR3 is TGTGCCAGCAGCCCTGACAGGCTGGCCACTGAAGCTTTCTTT.

The genes are TRBV12-3 or TRBV12-4 and TRBJ2-1; 9 bases match TRBD2. V trimming: 8 bases; J trimming: 7 bases; junction bases outside the gene matches: 18. This CDR3 comprises 17 residues. The CDR3 reads CASATPLSWAGGNEQFF. DNA for the CDR3: TGTGCCAGCGCTACCCCTTTGTCGTGGGCGGGGGGGAATGAGCAGTTCTTC.

The V and J genes are TRBV6-2 or TRBV6-3 and TRBJ2-5; the D is unclear. There are 13 residues in the CDR3. The germline gives CDR1 MNHEY, CDR2 SVGEGT. Trimming took 0 bases from V and 3 from J, leaving 5 bases between them. DNA of the CDR3: TGTGCCAGCAGTTACTCGAGCAAAGAGACCCAGTACTTC. Encoded protein: CASSYSSKETQYF.

The sample holds many counts of this clonotype. This rearrangement joins TRBV5-1 to TRBJ2-3, with 7 bases aligning to TRBD1. The CDR3 totals 16 residues. V lost 4 bases to trimming and J lost 3 bases; unmatched junction nucleotides: 11. Germline CDR1 and CDR2: SGHRS and YFSETQ. CDR3 nucleotides: TGCGCCAGCAGCCATGGACAGGTACAAGCGACAGATACGCAGTATTTT. Translated, it gives CASSHGQVQATDTQYF.

The sample holds many counts of this clonotype. J is TRBJ1-1 and V is TRBV27; D gene uncertain. The CDR3 has 17 amino acids. V lost 0 bases to trimming and J lost 0 bases, with 14 bases between them. Germline-derived CDR1 and CDR2 are MNHEY and SMNVEV (reference sequence). CDR3 sequence (DNA): TGTGCCAGCAGTTTATCGTACTGGGAATTCATGAACACTGAAGCTTTCTTT. Protein product: CASSLSYWEFMNTEAFF.

This clonotype was picked up a small number of times. The chain has TRBV11-3 and TRBJ2-5; D ambiguous. The V end lost 3 bases, the J end lost 3 bases, and 8 bases lay between the germline ends. Looked up from germline, CDR1 is SGHNT and CDR2 is YENEEA. The CDR3 spans 13 residues. The CDR3 DNA is TGTGCCAGCAGCTTTTTGTCGGAAGAGACCCAGTACTTC. This gives the protein CASSFLSEETQYF.

V gene TRBV2 combines with J gene TRBJ1-2; D unclear. The CDR3 loop spans 13 amino acids. V dropped 5 bases and J dropped 3 bases, with 10 bases sitting between them. Looked up from germline, CDR1 is SNHLY and CDR2 is FYNNEI. CDR3 sequence reads: CASSLDVDYGYTF. The CDR3 DNA reads TGTGCCAGCAGTCTTGACGTCGACTATGGCTACACCTTC.

This clonotype was seen more than once but under ten times. The J gene is TRBJ2-3, the V gene TRBV2; TRBD2 aligns across 14 bases. There are 15 residues in the CDR3. V dropped 5 bases and J dropped 6; count of bases not matched to a gene: 4. In germline, CDR1 is SNHLY, CDR2 FYNNEI. For the CDR3, the DNA is TGTGCCAGCAGTTGGACTAGCGGGGGGAAGGATACGCAGTATTTT. Encoded protein: CASSWTSGGKDTQYF.

This clonotype came up a few times. The chain uses TRBV4-3 and TRBJ1-1, with TRBD1 matching 10 bases. This CDR3 region has 20 residues. CDR1 and CDR2 (germline): LGHNA, YSLEER. The V segment lost 0 bases and the J segment 0 bases; nucleotides outside the gene matches: 13. In DNA, the CDR3 is TGCGCCAGCAGCCAAGATGGGTCCGGGACAGGGGTCTTCATGAACACTGAAGCTTTCTTT. Encoded protein: CASSQDGSGTGVFMNTEAFF.

This clonotype was picked up a small number of times. This rearrangement joins TRBV4-1 to TRBJ2-3, with a tentative D call TRBD1 (5 bases). This CDR3 is 18 amino acids long. The ends were cut back, 4 bases at V and 0 bases at J, with 20 bases in the middle. The germline CDR1 and CDR2 sequences are MGHRA and YSYEKL. The CDR3 DNA sequence: TGCGCCAGCAGCCCTCAAAGGGGTTCGCGTACTAGCACAGATACGCAGTATTTT. It yields the protein CASSPQRGSRTSTDTQYF.

In its sample, this clonotype was seen a few times. This rearrangement joins TRBV4-1 to TRBJ2-3, with 8 bases that match TRBD2. This CDR3 region has 16 residues. V shed 2 bases, J shed 1 base, and the junction held 5 bases outside the gene matches. Germline V gives CDR1 MGHRA, CDR2 YSYEKL. CDR3 in DNA: TGCGCCAGCAGCCAATCTAGTAGCGGGGGCACAGATACGCAGTATTTT. Protein sequence: CASSQSSSGGTDTQYF.

The sample holds a few counts of this clonotype. The CDR3 is CASSHIPRQGRDEKLFF. In nucleotides, the CDR3 is TGTGCCAGCAGCCATATCCCTAGACAGGGAAGAGATGAAAAACTGTTTTTT. The chain has TRBV11-2 and TRBJ1-4, with 7 bases lining up with TRBD1. After removal of 5 bases from V and 6 bases from J, the junction contained 15 bases not matched to a gene. The CDR3 contains 17 residues. Germline CDR1 reads SGHAT; CDR2 reads FQNNGV. Full variable domain (remainder filled in from reference TRBV11-2 and TRBJ1-4): EAGVAQSPRYKIIEKRQSVAFWCNPISGHATLYWYQQILGQGPKLLIQFQNNGVVDDSQLPKDRFSAERLKGVDSTLKIQPAKLEDSAVYLCASSHIPRQGRDEKLFFGSGTQLSVL.

The rearrangement uses TRBV2 and TRBJ2-3; no clear D gene. The germline V and J ends were trimmed by 3 bases and 0 bases, with 10 bases remaining between them. The germline V gene has CDR1 SNHLY and CDR2 FYNNEI. The CDR3 totals 15 residues. Written as DNA, the CDR3 is TGTGCCAGCAGTGAGTCCGGAACTAGCACAGATACGCAGTATTTT. Amino acid sequence: CASSESGTSTDTQYF.

The gene calls are TRBV10-3 and TRBJ2-5, with 11 bases matching TRBD2. The CDR3 covers 16 residues. The germline CDR1 and CDR2 sequences are ENHRY and SYGVKD. Germline trimming cut 4 bases from V and 1 base from J; bases unmatched to any gene: 5. CDR3 nucleotide sequence: TGTGCCATCAGTGCCCCTCTAGCGGGGGGCCAAGAGACCCAGTACTTC. Residues: CAISAPLAGGQETQYF.

This clonotype was counted a few times. The DNA of the CDR3 is TGTGCCAGCAGCTTGGGGGACGCGTATGGCTACACCTTC. Its protein product is CASSLGDAYGYTF. The rearrangement uses TRBV7-6 and TRBJ1-2, with a tentative D call TRBD1 (5 bases). Germline values: CDR1 SGHVS, CDR2 FNYEAQ. This CDR3 spans 13 amino acids. Trimming pared 3 bases from V and 5 bases from J, leaving 10 bases between.

This chain connects TRBV7-9 to TRBJ1-6; D is undetermined. V lost 5 bases to trimming and J lost 0 bases, with 14 bases between them. The CDR3 has 17 residues. The germline CDR1 and CDR2 sequences are SEHNR and FQNEAQ (reference sequence). The CDR3 protein is CASSVPAGSSYNSPLHF. As DNA, the CDR3 is TGTGCCAGCAGCGTTCCGGCAGGCTCCTCCTATAATTCACCCCTCCACTTT.

V gene TRBV20-1 combines with J gene TRBJ1-2; 9 bases align to TRBD1. V dropped 6 bases and J dropped 5; count of bases not matched to a gene: 4. Germline assignment: CDR1 DFQATT and CDR2 SNEGSKA (reference sequence). The CDR3 loop spans 12 amino acids. Here the CDR3 DNA reads TGCAGTGCCGGGGACAGGGTTTATGGCTACACCTTC. Translated: CSAGDRVYGYTF.

This clonotype was counted only a few times. J is TRBJ2-2 and V is TRBV28, with D uncertain. Trimming removed 5 bases at V and 7 bases at J, with 8 bases between. This CDR3 has 12 residues. The germline V gene has CDR1 MDHEN and CDR2 SYDVKM. This chain's CDR3 is CASSRDFGELFF. The CDR3 DNA sequence: TGTGCCAGCAGTAGAGATTTCGGGGAGCTGTTTTTT.

This clonotype was seen at least ten times. CDR3 in DNA: TGTGCCAGCAGCCCCAGGCAGATCACAGATACGCAGTATTTT. Protein: CASSPRQITDTQYF. The V and J genes are TRBV12-3 or TRBV12-4 and TRBJ2-3; D not certain. This CDR3 comprises 14 residues. Trimming removed 6 bases at V and 2 bases at J, with 12 bases between.

This clonotype has at least ten counts. The CDR3 region is CASQNLTSGGADTQYF. The CDR3 nucleotides read TGTGCCAGCCAGAACTTGACTAGCGGGGGGGCGGACACGCAGTATTTT. The chain employs TRBV6-9 and TRBJ2-3; 14 bases are a match to TRBD2. The CDR3 sequence is 16 residues long. The V gene's germline CDR1 is MNHGY and CDR2 SVAAGI. The V segment lost 8 bases and the J segment 9 bases; nucleotides outside the gene matches: 13.

The chain employs TRBV9 and TRBJ2-3; 7 nucleotides match TRBD2. V lost 0 bases to trimming and J lost 1 base; unmatched junction nucleotides: 5. The CDR3 spans 16 residues. Looked up from germline, CDR1 is SGDLS and CDR2 is YYNGEE. The CDR3 sequence: CASSVGLAGGTDTQYF. Here the CDR3 DNA reads TGTGCCAGCAGCGTAGGACTAGCCGGTGGCACAGATACGCAGTATTTT.

The genes are TRBV6-1 and TRBJ1-5; D unresolved. The germline V gene encodes CDR1 MNHNS and CDR2 SASEGT. Between the trimmed V and J ends, which lost 5 bases and 6 bases, there was a span of 11 bases. CDR3 length: 13 residues. The CDR3 region has the DNA TGTGCCAGCAGTCGTCTACCGGGTCAGCCCCAGCATTTT. Its protein product is CASSRLPGQPQHF.

The gene calls are TRBV9 and TRBJ2-2; 7 nucleotides align to TRBD2. The CDR3 consists of 14 residues. Unmatched junction bases numbered 5, after V lost 3 bases and J lost 6 bases. Germline CDR1 and CDR2: SGDLS and YYNGEE. CDR3 region: CASSAPLAAGELFF. CDR3 nucleotide sequence: TGTGCCAGCAGCGCCCCTCTAGCGGCCGGGGAGCTGTTTTTT.

This clonotype was recorded many times. The CDR3 bases are TGCAGCGTTCTACTAGCCAAAAACATTCAGTACTTC. Translating it yields CSVLLAKNIQYF. This chain uses TRBV29-1 with TRBJ2-4, with D uncertain. The germline V gene encodes CDR1 SQVTM and CDR2 ANQGSEA. This CDR3 comprises 12 residues. Trimming stripped 5 bases from V and 0 bases from J, with 5 bases between.

This clonotype has at least ten counts. The chain uses TRBV12-3 or TRBV12-4 and TRBJ2-3; the D is unclear. This CDR3 has 13 amino acids. The V end lost 3 bases, the J end lost 2 bases, and 6 bases lay between the germline ends. The CDR3 DNA reads as TGTGCCAGCAGTTTTGACCTCACAGATACGCAGTATTTT. This translates into CASSFDLTDTQYF.